This is a list of T cell receptor beta chains from one sample in a study of cytomegalovirus exposure and HLA in healthy donors. Clones were sequenced by immunoSEQ multiplex PCR, and TCRdb holds only the in-frame ones, with some missing. The sample includes around 140,000 clones, about four fifths seen only once; the top ten take roughly 6%. What was sequenced was PBMCs. These receptors were taken from a woman aged 40 to 50 in good health and CMV-seropositive. Both conserved end residues are part of each CDR3. Each record gives: J gene, D gene, clone size, V gene, CDR3 DNA, CDR3 protein. A D gene is named only where the DNA matches it firmly. Clone size appears in some rows only: once, few, many, or a class for an expanded clone.

j_gene: TRBJ1-1
d_gene: -
abundance: few
v_gene: TRBV4-1
CDR3nt: TGCGCCAGCAGCCAAGGGGCGAGAGACACTGAAGCTTTCTTT
CDR3aa: CASSQGARDTEAFF

j_gene: TRBJ2-7
d_gene: -
abundance: -
v_gene: TRBV6-5
CDR3nt: TGTGCCAGCAGTTACTCCGGGACTGGCTCCTACGAGCAGTACTTC
CDR3aa: CASSYSGTGSYEQYF

j_gene: TRBJ1-2
d_gene: -
abundance: few
v_gene: TRBV27
CDR3nt: TGTGCCAGCCGACTCTTACAGGGAAACTATGGCTACACCTTC
CDR3aa: CASRLLQGNYGYTF

j_gene: TRBJ2-1
d_gene: -
abundance: -
v_gene: TRBV7-7
CDR3nt: TGTGCTAGCAGTTGGGACTCGGGCTCCTACAATGAGCAGTTCTTC
CDR3aa: CASSWDSGSYNEQFF

j_gene: TRBJ1-1
d_gene: -
abundance: few
v_gene: TRBV5-6
CDR3nt: TGTGCCAGCAGCTTTGGAACAGGGCCCACTGAAGCTTTCTTT
CDR3aa: CASSFGTGPTEAFF

j_gene: TRBJ2-2
d_gene: -
abundance: -
v_gene: TRBV5-4
CDR3nt: TGTGCCAGCAGCTCGACGACGCAGCGGACCGGGGAGCTGTTTTTT
CDR3aa: CASSSTTQRTGELFF

j_gene: TRBJ2-3
d_gene: TRBD1
abundance: -
v_gene: TRBV5-1
CDR3nt: TGCGCCAGCAGCAGGGACAGGCCAGATACGCAGTATTTT
CDR3aa: CASSRDRPDTQYF

j_gene: TRBJ2-2
d_gene: TRBD1
abundance: -
v_gene: TRBV28
CDR3nt: TGTGCCAGCAGTTTCTCCGGGACAGGGATTACCGGGGAGCTGTTTTTT
CDR3aa: CASSFSGTGITGELFF

j_gene: TRBJ1-5
d_gene: -
abundance: -
v_gene: TRBV30
CDR3nt: TGTGCCTGGAGTCGCGGGGAGGTCATGGCCCCCCCCCAGCATTTT
CDR3aa: CAWSRGEVMAPPQHF

j_gene: TRBJ2-7
d_gene: TRBD1
abundance: -
v_gene: TRBV6-5
CDR3nt: TGTGCCACGACAGGGGGCGCGGGGGAGCAGTACTTC
CDR3aa: CATTGGAGEQYF

j_gene: TRBJ1-2
d_gene: -
abundance: -
v_gene: TRBV6-1
CDR3nt: TGTGCCAGCAGCCCCGGGAGTGGCTACACCTTC
CDR3aa: CASSPGSGYTF

j_gene: TRBJ1-1
d_gene: TRBD1
abundance: once
v_gene: TRBV5-1
CDR3nt: TGCGCCAGCAGCCAGACAGGGGGTGGGAACACTGAAGCTTTCTTT
CDR3aa: CASSQTGGGNTEAFF

j_gene: TRBJ1-3
d_gene: -
abundance: -
v_gene: TRBV11-3
CDR3nt: TGTGCCAGCAGCTCGATAAGAAACACGTACTCTGGAAACACCATATATTTT
CDR3aa: CASSSIRNTYSGNTIYF

j_gene: TRBJ2-3
d_gene: TRBD2
abundance: -
v_gene: TRBV7-3
CDR3nt: TGTGCCAGCAGCTCTATAGCGGGAGGGCCGGTTCCCTCAAGCACAGATACGCAGTATTTT
CDR3aa: CASSSIAGGPVPSSTDTQYF

j_gene: TRBJ1-2
d_gene: -
abundance: -
v_gene: TRBV7-2
CDR3nt: TGTGCCAGCAGCGCTCTGGGGGGGTTCGGCTATGGCTACACCTTC
CDR3aa: CASSALGGFGYGYTF

j_gene: TRBJ2-1
d_gene: TRBD2
abundance: -
v_gene: TRBV4-1
CDR3nt: TGCGCCAGCTCGGACTTTCGGGGGGACAATGAGCAGTTCTTC
CDR3aa: CASSDFRGDNEQFF

j_gene: TRBJ1-2
d_gene: TRBD1
abundance: -
v_gene: TRBV7-9
CDR3nt: TGTGCCAGCAGCCCCTCGGGACAGGGGGATGGCTACACCTTC
CDR3aa: CASSPSGQGDGYTF

j_gene: TRBJ1-1
d_gene: -
abundance: -
v_gene: TRBV2
CDR3nt: TGTGCCAGCATTGGGGAGGGCACTGAAGCTTTCTTT
CDR3aa: CASIGEGTEAFF

j_gene: TRBJ2-3
d_gene: TRBD2
abundance: -
v_gene: TRBV2
CDR3nt: TGTGCCAGCAGCCTAGCGGGAAGGGATACGCAGTATTTT
CDR3aa: CASSLAGRDTQYF

j_gene: TRBJ2-3
d_gene: TRBD2
abundance: -
v_gene: TRBV4-1
CDR3nt: TGCGCCAGCAGCCAAGAACTGAATAGCGGGAGCTCAGATACGCAGTATTTT
CDR3aa: CASSQELNSGSSDTQYF

j_gene: TRBJ1-2
d_gene: TRBD1
abundance: -
v_gene: TRBV7-2
CDR3nt: TGTGCCAGCAGTCAGGACAGGCTTTATGGCTACACCTTC
CDR3aa: CASSQDRLYGYTF

j_gene: TRBJ2-5
d_gene: TRBD2
abundance: once
v_gene: TRBV11-3
CDR3nt: TGTGCCAGCAGCTTAGCCGGGACTAGCGGGAGGCTCTACCAAGAGACCCAGTACTTC
CDR3aa: CASSLAGTSGRLYQETQYF

j_gene: TRBJ2-7
d_gene: -
abundance: -
v_gene: TRBV4-1
CDR3nt: TGCGCCAGCAGCCCAACCCCGGGAATGATTGGACCCTACGAGCAGTACTTC
CDR3aa: CASSPTPGMIGPYEQYF

j_gene: TRBJ1-1
d_gene: -
abundance: -
v_gene: TRBV5-4
CDR3nt: TGTGCCAGCAGTGATGTGGGGGGGAACACTGAAGCTTTCTTT
CDR3aa: CASSDVGGNTEAFF

j_gene: TRBJ2-7
d_gene: -
abundance: -
v_gene: TRBV2
CDR3nt: TGTGCCAGCAGTGCACCAGACTACGAGCAGTACTTC
CDR3aa: CASSAPDYEQYF

j_gene: TRBJ1-5
d_gene: -
abundance: -
v_gene: TRBV28
CDR3nt: TGTGCCAGCACAGCCGCGGGGCAGCAAAATTGGTCCCAGCATTTT
CDR3aa: CASTAAGQQNWSQHF

j_gene: TRBJ1-5
d_gene: TRBD1
abundance: -
v_gene: TRBV27
CDR3nt: TGTGCCAGCAGTTCCCGGACAGGCTACTATAGCAATCAGCCCCAGCATTTT
CDR3aa: CASSSRTGYYSNQPQHF

j_gene: TRBJ2-7
d_gene: -
abundance: -
v_gene: TRBV28
CDR3nt: TGTGCCAGCAGCATACCGGACAAGGGCTACGAGCAGTACTTC
CDR3aa: CASSIPDKGYEQYF

j_gene: TRBJ2-2
d_gene: TRBD1
abundance: few
v_gene: TRBV19
CDR3nt: TGTGCCAGTAGTCCCCCCCGGGACAGGGGAAGGGTTGGTTGGGTTGGCACCGGGGAGCTGTTTTTT
CDR3aa: CASSPPRDRGRVGWVGTGELFF

j_gene: TRBJ2-7
d_gene: TRBD2
abundance: once
v_gene: TRBV7-9
CDR3nt: TGTGCCAGCAGCTTCGAAACTAGCGGGGTCTACGAGCAGTACTTC
CDR3aa: CASSFETSGVYEQYF

j_gene: TRBJ2-1
d_gene: -
abundance: -
v_gene: TRBV5-5
CDR3nt: TGTGCCAGCAGCTTACTAGAGAATGAGCAGTTCTTC
CDR3aa: CASSLLENEQFF

j_gene: TRBJ2-7
d_gene: TRBD2
abundance: -
v_gene: TRBV27
CDR3nt: TGTGCCAGCAGTAGAGCGGGAGTAGGATACGAGCAGTACTTC
CDR3aa: CASSRAGVGYEQYF

j_gene: TRBJ2-3
d_gene: TRBD2
abundance: -
v_gene: TRBV4-1
CDR3nt: TGCGCCAGCAGCCAAAGGGTTAGCGGGACTAGCACAGATACGCAGTATTTT
CDR3aa: CASSQRVSGTSTDTQYF

j_gene: TRBJ2-4
d_gene: TRBD2
abundance: few
v_gene: TRBV10-3
CDR3nt: TGTGCCATCAGGGATAGCGGGAGGGCGGAAAACATTCAGTACTTC
CDR3aa: CAIRDSGRAENIQYF

j_gene: TRBJ2-4
d_gene: -
abundance: -
v_gene: TRBV15
CDR3nt: TGTGCCACCAGCAGTTTAAGACTAGGGCAGTCAGTTAGAAACATTCAGTACTTC
CDR3aa: CATSSLRLGQSVRNIQYF

j_gene: TRBJ1-4
d_gene: -
abundance: -
v_gene: TRBV4-2
CDR3nt: TGTGCCAGCAGCCGTTCTCTCACAGGACCCAATGAAAAACTGTTTTTT
CDR3aa: CASSRSLTGPNEKLFF

j_gene: TRBJ1-4
d_gene: -
abundance: -
v_gene: TRBV5-1
CDR3nt: TGCGCCAGCAGCTTGGCCCCTGGTAACCGGGAAAAACTGTTTTTT
CDR3aa: CASSLAPGNREKLFF

j_gene: TRBJ2-5
d_gene: -
abundance: -
v_gene: TRBV19
CDR3nt: TGTGCCAGTAGTATAGAACAGACCGGGGTCGCGACCCAGTACTTC
CDR3aa: CASSIEQTGVATQYF

j_gene: TRBJ1-1
d_gene: -
abundance: -
v_gene: TRBV29-1
CDR3nt: TGCAGCGTTGCGGGGGAGGTCACTGAAGCTTTCTTT
CDR3aa: CSVAGEVTEAFF

j_gene: TRBJ2-3
d_gene: -
abundance: -
v_gene: TRBV2
CDR3nt: TGTGCCAGCAGTGAATCTCGAGGAGGGGCGGGAGATACGCAGTATTTT
CDR3aa: CASSESRGGAGDTQYF

j_gene: TRBJ2-3
d_gene: TRBD2
abundance: -
v_gene: TRBV5-1
CDR3nt: TGCGCCAGCAGCGGAAACGCCGGGACTAGCGGGATCCCCCCAGATACGCAGTATTTT
CDR3aa: CASSGNAGTSGIPPDTQYF

j_gene: TRBJ2-7
d_gene: -
abundance: -
v_gene: TRBV2
CDR3nt: TGTGCCAGCACCAAGAGTGGGGCGGGATCCAACTCCTACGAGCAGTACTTC
CDR3aa: CASTKSGAGSNSYEQYF

j_gene: TRBJ1-3
d_gene: TRBD1
abundance: -
v_gene: TRBV6-1
CDR3nt: TGTGCCAGCAGTGATACAGGGGGTCCGAACACCATATATTTT
CDR3aa: CASSDTGGPNTIYF

j_gene: TRBJ2-3
d_gene: -
abundance: -
v_gene: TRBV29-1
CDR3nt: TGCAGCGTTGTGGCGGGCCCTAAGGATACGCAGTATTTT
CDR3aa: CSVVAGPKDTQYF

j_gene: TRBJ1-5
d_gene: -
abundance: -
v_gene: TRBV28
CDR3nt: TGTGCCAGCAGTTTTATCAGGGGTTGGGGCAATCAGCCCCAGCATTTT
CDR3aa: CASSFIRGWGNQPQHF

j_gene: TRBJ2-7
d_gene: -
abundance: once
v_gene: TRBV29-1
CDR3nt: TGCAGCGTTGGGCGGCTAGCCGACCGGGAGCAGTACTTC
CDR3aa: CSVGRLADREQYF

j_gene: TRBJ2-1
d_gene: -
abundance: few
v_gene: TRBV5-1
CDR3nt: TGCGCCAGCGGTTTTGGGGGCCCCAATGAGCAGTTCTTC
CDR3aa: CASGFGGPNEQFF